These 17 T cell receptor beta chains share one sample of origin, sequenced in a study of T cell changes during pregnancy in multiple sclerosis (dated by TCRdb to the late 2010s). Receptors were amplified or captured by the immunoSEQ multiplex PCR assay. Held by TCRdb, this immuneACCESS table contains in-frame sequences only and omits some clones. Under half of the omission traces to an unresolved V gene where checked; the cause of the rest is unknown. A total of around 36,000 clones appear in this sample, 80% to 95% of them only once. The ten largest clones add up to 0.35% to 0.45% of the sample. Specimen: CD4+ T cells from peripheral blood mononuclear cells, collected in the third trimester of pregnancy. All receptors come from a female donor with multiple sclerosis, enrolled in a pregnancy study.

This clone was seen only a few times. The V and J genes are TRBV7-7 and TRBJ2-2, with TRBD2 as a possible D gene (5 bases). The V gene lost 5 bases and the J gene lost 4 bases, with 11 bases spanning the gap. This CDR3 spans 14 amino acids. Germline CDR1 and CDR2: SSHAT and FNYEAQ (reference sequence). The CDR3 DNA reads TGTGCCAGCAGCACCGCCCGGGGCACCGGGGAGCTGTTTTTT. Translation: CASSTARGTGELFF.

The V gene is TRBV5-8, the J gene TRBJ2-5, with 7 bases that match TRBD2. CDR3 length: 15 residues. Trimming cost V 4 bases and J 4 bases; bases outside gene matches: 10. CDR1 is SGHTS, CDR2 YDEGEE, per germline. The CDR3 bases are TGTGCCAGCAGCGTACACCTAGCGGAGGGAGAGACCCAGTACTTC. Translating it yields CASSVHLAEGETQYF.

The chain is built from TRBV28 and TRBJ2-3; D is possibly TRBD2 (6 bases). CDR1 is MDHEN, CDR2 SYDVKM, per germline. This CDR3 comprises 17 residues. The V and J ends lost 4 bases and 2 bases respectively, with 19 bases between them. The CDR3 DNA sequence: TGTGCCAGCAGTTCCCCCTATGGGCTAGCGAACACAGATACGCAGTATTTT. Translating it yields CASSSPYGLANTDTQYF.

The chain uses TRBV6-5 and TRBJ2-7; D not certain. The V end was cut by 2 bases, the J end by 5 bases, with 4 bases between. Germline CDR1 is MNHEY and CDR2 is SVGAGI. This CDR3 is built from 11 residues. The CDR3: CASSYINEQYF. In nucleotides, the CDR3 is TGTGCCAGCAGTTACATAAACGAGCAGTACTTC.

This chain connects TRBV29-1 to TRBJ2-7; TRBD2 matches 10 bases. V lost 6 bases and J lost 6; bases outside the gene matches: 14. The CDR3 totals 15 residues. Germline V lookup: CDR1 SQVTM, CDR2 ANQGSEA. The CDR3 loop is CSVIPPSGSGREQYF. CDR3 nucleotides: TGCAGCGTCATCCCCCCTAGCGGGAGCGGTCGCGAGCAGTACTTC.

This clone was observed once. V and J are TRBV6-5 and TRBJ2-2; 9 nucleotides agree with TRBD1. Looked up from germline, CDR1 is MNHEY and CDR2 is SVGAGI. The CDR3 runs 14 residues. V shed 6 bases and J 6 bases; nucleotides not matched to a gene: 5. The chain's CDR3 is CASRRDRVPGELFF. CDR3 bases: TGTGCCAGCAGACGGGACAGGGTCCCCGGGGAGCTGTTTTTT.

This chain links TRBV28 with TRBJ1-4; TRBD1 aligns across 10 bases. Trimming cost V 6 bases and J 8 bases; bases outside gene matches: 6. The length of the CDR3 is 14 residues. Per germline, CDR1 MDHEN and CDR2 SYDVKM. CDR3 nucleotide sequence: TGTGCCAGCAGCTCGACAGGGGGCGGAGAAAAACTGTTTTTT. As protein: CASSSTGGGEKLFF.

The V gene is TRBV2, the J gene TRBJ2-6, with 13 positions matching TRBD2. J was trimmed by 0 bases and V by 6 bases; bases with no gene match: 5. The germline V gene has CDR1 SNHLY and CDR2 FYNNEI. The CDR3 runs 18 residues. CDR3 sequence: CASSRLAGGLSGANVLTF. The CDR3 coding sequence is TGTGCCAGCAGCAGACTAGCGGGAGGCCTCTCTGGGGCCAACGTCCTGACTTTC.

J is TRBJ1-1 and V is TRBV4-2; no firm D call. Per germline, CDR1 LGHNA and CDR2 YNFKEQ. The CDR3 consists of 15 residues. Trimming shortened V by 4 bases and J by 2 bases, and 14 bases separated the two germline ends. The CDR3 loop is CASSRDEGTNTEAFF. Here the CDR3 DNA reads TGTGCCAGCAGCCGCGACGAGGGAACTAACACTGAAGCTTTCTTT.

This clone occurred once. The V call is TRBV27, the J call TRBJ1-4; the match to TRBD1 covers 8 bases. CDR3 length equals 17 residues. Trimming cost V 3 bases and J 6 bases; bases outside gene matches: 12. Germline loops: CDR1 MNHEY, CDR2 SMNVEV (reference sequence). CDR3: CASSFLQGAVQHEKLFF. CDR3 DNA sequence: TGTGCCAGCAGTTTTCTTCAGGGGGCGGTCCAACATGAAAAACTGTTTTTT.

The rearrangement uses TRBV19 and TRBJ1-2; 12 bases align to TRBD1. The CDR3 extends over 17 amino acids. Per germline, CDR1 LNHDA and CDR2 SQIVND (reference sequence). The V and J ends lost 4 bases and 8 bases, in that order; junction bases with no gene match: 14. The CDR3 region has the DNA TGTGCCAGTAGTACTACTTCCGGGACAGGGGGCAGACGGGGCTACACCTTC. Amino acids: CASSTTSGTGGRRGYTF.

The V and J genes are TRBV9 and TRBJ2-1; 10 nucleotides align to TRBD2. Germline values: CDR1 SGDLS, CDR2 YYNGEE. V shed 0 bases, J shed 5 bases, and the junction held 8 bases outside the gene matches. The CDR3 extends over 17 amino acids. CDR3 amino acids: CASSVVPLAGENNEQFF. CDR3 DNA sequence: TGTGCCAGCAGCGTAGTCCCTCTAGCGGGAGAAAACAATGAGCAGTTCTTC.

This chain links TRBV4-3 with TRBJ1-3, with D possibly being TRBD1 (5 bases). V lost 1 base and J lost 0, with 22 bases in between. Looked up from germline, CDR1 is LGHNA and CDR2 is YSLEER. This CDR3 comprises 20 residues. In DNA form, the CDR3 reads TGCGCCAGCAGCCAAGTAACATCGGGTTTTGGGGGGAACTCTGGAAACACCATATATTTT. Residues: CASSQVTSGFGGNSGNTIYF.

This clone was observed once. CDR3 DNA: TGCAGCGTTGCGGAGGGTATGGGGCGCGAGCAGTACTTC. Translating gives CSVAEGMGREQYF. This chain connects TRBV29-1 to TRBJ2-7; possibly TRBD2 for D (6 bases). V was trimmed by 4 bases and J by 6 bases, leaving 16 bases between them. Germline V gene data show CDR1 as SQVTM and CDR2 as ANQGSEA. CDR3 length: 13 amino acids.

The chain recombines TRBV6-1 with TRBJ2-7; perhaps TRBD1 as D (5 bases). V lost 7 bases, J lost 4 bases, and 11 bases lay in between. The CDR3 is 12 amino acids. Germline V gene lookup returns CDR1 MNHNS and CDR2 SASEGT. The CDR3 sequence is CASKGGAYEQYF. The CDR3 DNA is TGTGCCAGCAAAGGTGGGGCTTACGAGCAGTACTTC.

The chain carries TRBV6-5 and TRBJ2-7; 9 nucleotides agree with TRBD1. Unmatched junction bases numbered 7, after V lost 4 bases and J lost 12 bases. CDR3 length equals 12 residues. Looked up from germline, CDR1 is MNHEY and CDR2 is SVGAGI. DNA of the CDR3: TGTGCCAGCAGTTTACGGACAGGGGTTCTGTACTTC. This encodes CASSLRTGVLYF.

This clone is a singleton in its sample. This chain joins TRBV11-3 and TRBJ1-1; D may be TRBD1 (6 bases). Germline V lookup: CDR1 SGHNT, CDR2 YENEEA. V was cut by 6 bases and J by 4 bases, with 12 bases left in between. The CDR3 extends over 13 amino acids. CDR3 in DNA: TGTGCCAGCAGACAGGGCGGGGGCACTGAAGCTTTCTTT. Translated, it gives CASRQGGGTEAFF.